This T cell receptor beta chain was retrieved from a study of cytomegalovirus exposure and HLA in healthy donors. Study conclusions and caveats: Previously analyzed data showed that most TCR beta V segments were productive at a frequency of about 90% or about 30%.

Regarding this clone: The antigen remains unidentified.

From germline, CDR1 is SGHDN and CDR2 FVKESK. The CDR3 runs to 13 residues. Trimming cost V 6 bases and J 5 bases, with 13 bases left between them. The PCR had 60 Vbeta and 13 Jbeta primers. Profiling relied on immunoSEQ multiplex PCR, and the TCRdb table lists in-frame clones only, not all of them. The data show 150,000 to 200,000 clones, 82% seen once. The genes are TRBV14 and TRBJ1-2, with a weak D call TRBD1 (6 bases). The source of this sequence is a girl aged 10-17 years in good health and CMV-seropositive. Input material: PBMCs. CDR3 loop: CASSPQGRYGYTF. The CDR3 DNA reads TGTGCCAGCAGTCCACAGGGAAGGTATGGCTACACCTTC.